This is a list of T cell receptor beta chains from one sample in a study of OX40 agonist ivuxolimab in advanced cancers. The table came from immunoSEQ multiplex PCR; TCRdb's copy has only in-frame clones and leaves some out. The sample shows approximately 89,000 clones, 80% to 90% of them seen only once. The specimen comprised CD4+ or CD8+ T cells sorted from blood, sampled in a trial of the OX40 agonist ivuxolimab. The receptors originated from an adult with an advanced solid tumor such as melanoma, head and neck, liver or kidney cancer. Both conserved end residues are part of each CDR3. The D gene is left open where the match is weak. For some rows the clone size is stated as once, few or many, or as a class when expanded; others skip it.

abundance	v_gene	j_gene	d_gene	CDR3nt	CDR3aa
-	TRBV7-9	TRBJ2-2	TRBD2	TGTGCCAGCAAACAAACGGGGGGCACCGGGGAGCTGTTTTTT	CASKQTGGTGELFF
-	TRBV7-8	TRBJ1-5	-	TGTGCCAGCAGCTTAGGAGGGAGAATGGAATGGTATCAGCCCCAGCATTTT	CASSLGGRMEWYQPQHF
-	TRBV9	TRBJ2-1	-	TGTGCCAGCAGCCCCTCCCGTCTCAATGAGCAGTTCTTC	CASSPSRLNEQFF
-	TRBV7-3	TRBJ1-1	-	TGTGCCAGCAGCCCAACCCGAGTAGCAGGGATGAACACTGAAGCTTTCTTT	CASSPTRVAGMNTEAFF
few	TRBV9	TRBJ2-7	-	TGTGCCAGCAGCGTAGGGGAAAAGCGGCCCAGCTCCTACGAGCAGTACTTC	CASSVGEKRPSSYEQYF
once	TRBV7-9	TRBJ2-3	-	TGTGCCAGCAGCTTAACGGGGAATACGCAGTATTTT	CASSLTGNTQYF
-	TRBV29-1	TRBJ2-7	-	TGCAGCGTTGAAGAACAGGGCTACGAGCAGTACTTC	CSVEEQGYEQYF
-	TRBV6-5	TRBJ2-7	-	TGTGCCAGCAGTTCGACAGACAACTCCTACGAGCAGTACTTC	CASSSTDNSYEQYF
-	TRBV19	TRBJ2-1	TRBD1	TGTGCCAGTAGTTTCAACCGGGACAGGGCCTACAATGAGCAGTTCTTC	CASSFNRDRAYNEQFF
-	TRBV10-3	TRBJ2-7	TRBD2	TGTGCCATCAGTGGACTAGCGGGTGGCTACGAGCAGTACTTC	CAISGLAGGYEQYF
-	TRBV7-9	TRBJ1-4	TRBD1	TGTGCCAGCAGAGAGGGGGCCGGCGAAAAACTGTTTTTT	CASREGAGEKLFF
-	TRBV9	TRBJ1-1	TRBD1	TGTGCCAGCAGCCCCCGACAGGGAAACACTGAAGCTTTCTTT	CASSPRQGNTEAFF
-	TRBV10-3	TRBJ1-2	TRBD1	TGTGCCATCAGTGAGCCGAATAGGGGGCAGGTTAACTATGGCTACACCTTC	CAISEPNRGQVNYGYTF
-	TRBV11-1	TRBJ1-2	TRBD1	TGTGCCAGCAGCTTAAGGGGGCCCGACTATGGCTACACCTTC	CASSLRGPDYGYTF
-	TRBV9	TRBJ2-7	-	TGTGCCAGCAGCGTAGGGCAGTTCTCCTACGAGCAGTACTTC	CASSVGQFSYEQYF
-	TRBV2	TRBJ2-5	-	TGTGCCAGCGACGGAGGGGGGGGCGGTAAGACCCAGTACTTC	CASDGGGGGKTQYF
-	TRBV2	TRBJ1-5	TRBD1	TGTGCCAGCAAGGACGGGACAGGGAGCAATCAGCCCCAGCATTTT	CASKDGTGSNQPQHF
-	TRBV19	TRBJ2-7	-	TGTGCCAGTAGTATTTATACAGGGAAGGGCGAGCAGTACTTC	CASSIYTGKGEQYF
-	TRBV2	TRBJ1-4	-	TGTGCCAGCAGTGTGGGGCAGGGCTGGGAAAAACTGTTTTTT	CASSVGQGWEKLFF
-	TRBV19	TRBJ2-7	-	TGTGCCAGTAGTATCACAGGGTCCTCCTACGAGCAGTACTTC	CASSITGSSYEQYF
once	TRBV18	TRBJ1-2	TRBD1	TGTGCCAGCTCACCCCGGACAGGGGGAGACTATGGCTACACCTTC	CASSPRTGGDYGYTF
once	TRBV7-9	TRBJ2-7	TRBD2	TGTGCCAGCAGCCGGGAGGCAGGCACCCCCTACGAGCAGTACTTC	CASSREAGTPYEQYF
-	TRBV9	TRBJ2-3	-	TGTGCCAGCAGCGTATCCTGGCGGACAGATACGCAGTATTTT	CASSVSWRTDTQYF
-	TRBV9	TRBJ2-1	TRBD2	TGTGCCAGCAGCGTTAGCGGGGGGGCTAGGTCCTACAATGAGCAGTTCTTC	CASSVSGGARSYNEQFF
-	TRBV30	TRBJ1-5	TRBD1	TGTGCCTGCATCTCAGGACAGGACAATCAGCCCCAGCATTTT	CACISGQDNQPQHF
-	TRBV19	TRBJ2-3	TRBD2	TGTGCCAGTAGTATAGGCGGGGGGGCCGGAGATACGCAGTATTTT	CASSIGGGAGDTQYF
-	TRBV9	TRBJ2-7	TRBD2	TGTGCCAGCAGCGTGCAAAGCGGGGGAGTCTACGAGCAGTACTTC	CASSVQSGGVYEQYF
few	TRBV6-6	TRBJ1-4	-	TGTGCCAGCAAAGATGTGAGGGCAACTAATGAAAAACTGTTTTTT	CASKDVRATNEKLFF
once	TRBV5-4	TRBJ2-6	-	TGTGCCAGCAGCTTGTGGCGACGGGGAGGGGCCAACGTCCTGACTTTC	CASSLWRRGGANVLTF
-	TRBV7-2	TRBJ2-3	TRBD2	TGTGCCAGCAGCTTACGATCAGCGGGGGGGGTCACAGATACGCAGTATTTT	CASSLRSAGGVTDTQYF
-	TRBV6-6	TRBJ2-3	TRBD2	TGTGCCAGCAGTTTGGGCAGCGGGGGGGCCAGAGATACGCAGTATTTT	CASSLGSGGARDTQYF
once	TRBV2	TRBJ1-5	-	TGTGCCAGCAGTGGTTTCCGGGTGGTTGCCCCGCTTACTCTGAATCAGCCCCAGCATTTT	CASSGFRVVAPLTLNQPQHF
once	TRBV5-1	TRBJ1-3	TRBD1	TGCGCCAGCAGCTACGACAGGGAGGCTGGAAACACCATATATTTT	CASSYDREAGNTIYF
-	TRBV27	TRBJ2-6	TRBD1	TGTGCCAGCAGAGGACAGGGGTTCCGAATTTCTGGGGCCAACGTCCTGACTTTC	CASRGQGFRISGANVLTF
-	TRBV13	TRBJ1-2	-	TGTGCCAGCAGCTTAGAGGCGGTCCCTAACTATGGCTACACCTTC	CASSLEAVPNYGYTF
-	TRBV29-1	TRBJ1-1	TRBD1	TGCAGCGGGGGGACAGGGAGTAGCGCTAGGCCTACTGAAGCTTTCTTT	CSGGTGSSARPTEAFF
-	TRBV7-8	TRBJ2-1	-	TGTGCCAGCAGACAATTAGAAGTTGGCGGTGAGCAGTTCTTC	CASRQLEVGGEQFF
-	TRBV18	TRBJ1-3	TRBD1	TGTGCCAGCTCTCGAGACAGGGCTGGAAACACCATATATTTT	CASSRDRAGNTIYF
-	TRBV4-3	TRBJ2-5	-	TGCGCCAGCAGCCAAGGGGCCGGGGGTCCTTTAGAGACCCAGTACTTC	CASSQGAGGPLETQYF
-	TRBV28	TRBJ1-2	-	TGTGCCAGCAGTCCCCCCGGGCGATGGGATGGCTACACCTTC	CASSPPGRWDGYTF
-	TRBV12-5	TRBJ2-7	-	TGTGCTAGTGGTGTATCATCCAGGGTAAGAGAGCAGTACTTC	CASGVSSRVREQYF
-	TRBV6-1	TRBJ1-3	-	TGTGCCAGCAGTGGAATCTCTGGAAACACCATATATTTT	CASSGISGNTIYF
-	TRBV5-4	TRBJ1-1	-	TGTGCCAGCAGCTTGGGGTTTGGTCAGGGAAACACTGAAGCTTTCTTT	CASSLGFGQGNTEAFF
once	TRBV7-2	TRBJ2-3	TRBD2	TGTGCCAGCAGCGTTAGCGGGGGCCGCACAGATACGCAGTATTTT	CASSVSGGRTDTQYF
-	TRBV7-6	TRBJ1-4	TRBD1	TGTGCCAGCAGCCTCGAGGGACAGGGACTTGAAAAACTGTTTTTT	CASSLEGQGLEKLFF
once	TRBV6-1	TRBJ1-2	TRBD1	TGTGCCAGCAGTGAAGCGGCGGACAGGAGTTTCTTTGGCTACACCTTC	CASSEAADRSFFGYTF
-	TRBV18	TRBJ1-2	-	TGTGCCAGCTCACCACCCGGCAGGGGCGCAAGAATGGGCCACACCTTC	CASSPPGRGARMGHTF
-	TRBV19	TRBJ2-1	-	TGTGCCAGTAGTATAGGAGGGCCGAATGAGCAGTTCTTC	CASSIGGPNEQFF
-	TRBV27	TRBJ2-7	-	TGTGCCAGCAGTTCGTCATCCTTTTACGAGCAGTACTTC	CASSSSSFYEQYF
-	TRBV27	TRBJ1-2	-	TGTGCCAGCAGTTTTTTTGCGGGACGGGGTGGCTACACCTTC	CASSFFAGRGGYTF
-	TRBV11-3	TRBJ2-4	TRBD1	TGTGCCAGCAGCCCAGGGACAGGGCAACGGGGCATTCAGTACTTC	CASSPGTGQRGIQYF
few	TRBV7-9	TRBJ2-7	-	TGTGCCAGCAGCTCCCCCCCAGCACGATGGCAGTACTTC	CASSSPPARWQYF
-	TRBV6-5	TRBJ1-5	-	TGTGCCAGCAGTGAAAGTTTCGATCAGCCCCAGCATTTT	CASSESFDQPQHF
-	TRBV18	TRBJ1-2	TRBD1	TGTGCCAGCTCACTCTCGACAGGGACCAACTATGGCTACACCTTC	CASSLSTGTNYGYTF
-	TRBV11-2	TRBJ1-6	TRBD1	TGTGCCAGCAGCCTGGACAGGGCAAATTCACCCCTCCACTTT	CASSLDRANSPLHF
-	TRBV6-5	TRBJ1-6	-	TGTGCCAGCAGGTCGGACAGTTCGTATAATTCACCCCTCCACTTT	CASRSDSSYNSPLHF
-	TRBV6-6	TRBJ2-7	TRBD2	TGTGCCAGCAGTTGGGGACTAGACGAGCAGTACTTC	CASSWGLDEQYF
-	TRBV2	TRBJ2-5	-	TGTGCCAGCAGCCCCCGGCACTTC	CASSPRHF
-	TRBV7-6	TRBJ1-2	TRBD1	TGTGCCAGCAGCTCAACCCCGAGACCCGGGACAGGGGGCAAGAGAGCTAACTATGGCTACACCTTC	CASSSTPRPGTGGKRANYGYTF
-	TRBV25-1	TRBJ2-5	TRBD2	TGTGCCAGCACGCAGGCTAGCGGGGGCCAAGAGACCCAGTACTTC	CASTQASGGQETQYF